One sample yielded the 4 T cell receptor beta chains listed below, sequenced in a study of identical twins (dated by TCRdb to 2016 to 2018). The method behind the library was 5' RACE. The sequencer listed for this sample is Illumina HiSeq 2000. TCRdb applied fastp at Q25 and MiXCR to the public reads, then kept only in-frame beta chains. For every CDR3 protein sequence, its rows merge into one entry that carries the most common genes and DNA. This sample gives hundreds of thousands of distinct CDR3 sequences in total; about 20% of them show up just once. The top ten constitute approximately 14% of the sample. Another study also made use of these data, one on T cells expressing NK-cell markers.

Sequencing was done on a sample of PBMCs. The receptors were gathered from a woman younger than 35 in good health.

In this sample, this clonotype turned up a few times. The chain is built from TRBV20-1 and TRBJ2-3, with D perhaps matching TRBD2 (7 bases). The V end was cut by 3 bases, the J end by 4 bases, with 14 bases between. There are 14 residues in the CDR3. Germline V gives CDR1 DFQATT, CDR2 SNEGSKA (reference sequence). CDR3 coding DNA: TGCAGTGCTAGGGGGGGGGGCCTTGCAGATACGCAGTATTTT. Protein: CSARGGGLADTQYF.

Only a few counts were recorded for this clonotype. The rearrangement links TRBV29-1 to TRBJ2-3; a weak D match, TRBD2 (6 bases). The CDR3 extends over 13 amino acids. The germline gives CDR1 SQVTM, CDR2 ANQGSEA. Trimming removed 8 bases at V and 2 bases at J, with 14 bases between. The CDR3 DNA sequence: TGCAGCCAAGGAGGGGTTGCCACAGATACGCAGTATTTT. Amino acid sequence: CSQGGVATDTQYF.

There are many counts of this clonotype. The chain recombines TRBV12-3 or TRBV12-4 with TRBJ2-1; D call uncertain. The length of the CDR3 is 12 residues. The V and J ends lost 1 base and 8 bases respectively, with 6 bases between them. The CDR3 here is CASSLGVDEQFF. The DNA of the CDR3 is TGTGCCAGCAGTTTAGGGGTGGATGAGCAGTTCTTC.

This clonotype has only a few counts. The chain combines TRBV2 with TRBJ1-5; D is undetermined. CDR3 length: 14 amino acids. Germline V gives CDR1 SNHLY, CDR2 FYNNEI. The V and J ends lost 2 bases and 5 bases respectively, with 10 bases between them. The CDR3 spells CASSESGRYQPQHF. DNA for the CDR3: TGTGCCAGCAGTGAATCGGGGAGATATCAGCCCCAGCATTTT. Filled out from reference TRBV2 and TRBJ1-5, the complete variable domain reads EPEVTQTPSHQVTQMGQEVILRCVPISNHLYFYWYRQILGQKVEFLVSFYNNEISEKSEIFDDQFSVERPDGSNFTLKIRSTKLEDSAMYFCASSESGRYQPQHFGDGTRLSIL.